These T cell receptor beta chains were read from a single sample in a study of cytomegalovirus exposure and HLA in healthy donors. Assay: immunoSEQ multiplex PCR; the TCRdb copy retains only in-frame clones and omits some. Here the sample spans 200,000 to 250,000 clones, roughly 84% being singletons. Sequencing input: PBMCs. Source of these receptors: a girl aged 10-17 years in good health and CMV-seronegative. Each CDR3 is given with its conserved first and last residue. A D gene is named only where the DNA matches it firmly. Some rows have no size entry. The others give once, few or many, or a class for an expanded clone.

clone_size,j_call,cdr3_length,v_call,d_call,cdr3_nt,cdr3_aa
NA,TRBJ1-3,14,TRBV28,NA,TGTGCCAGCAGTTTATCGGGGGTTAGAAACACCATATATTTT,CASSLSGVRNTIYF
once,TRBJ1-3,17,TRBV30,TRBD1,TGTGCCTGGCATGGGACAGGGAAATCCCCCTCTGGAAACACCATATATTTT,CAWHGTGKSPSGNTIYF
few,TRBJ1-1,14,TRBV5-8,NA,TGTGCCAGCAGCTTAAGAGGGAAGGTGACTGAAGCTTTCTTT,CASSLRGKVTEAFF
NA,TRBJ1-1,16,TRBV5-6,TRBD1,TGTGCCAGCAGCTTATTAAGGGGGCGCCCCGGGACTGAAGCTTTCTTT,CASSLLRGRPGTEAFF
NA,TRBJ2-7,14,TRBV7-9,TRBD1,TGTGCCAGCAGCACCCTGACAGGGAACGACGAGCAGTACTTC,CASSTLTGNDEQYF
NA,TRBJ1-2,14,TRBV11-2,NA,TGTGCCAGCAGCTCTCCTCAGACTCTAAGAGGCTACACCTTC,CASSSPQTLRGYTF
NA,TRBJ2-6,18,TRBV19,NA,TGTGCCAGTAGTATAGGGGCTCCATTGGGCTCTGGGGCCAACGTCCTGACTTTC,CASSIGAPLGSGANVLTF
NA,TRBJ2-7,14,TRBV6-5,NA,TGTGCCAGCAGTTTCCAAACAGGGTTGAGCGAGCAGTACTTC,CASSFQTGLSEQYF
NA,TRBJ1-4,15,TRBV4-2,NA,TGTGCCAGCAGCGCCGGGAGTCAGTATAATGAAAAACTGTTTTTT,CASSAGSQYNEKLFF
few,TRBJ1-4,15,TRBV7-9,TRBD1,TGTGCCAGCAGCCCGTGGACAGGGTTTACCGAAAAACTGTTTTTT,CASSPWTGFTEKLFF
NA,TRBJ1-2,13,TRBV9,NA,TGTGCCAGCAGCCCCCATCGGGGGGGCGGCTACACCTTC,CASSPHRGGGYTF
NA,TRBJ2-7,13,TRBV5-1,TRBD1,TGCGCCAGCAGCCGGGACAGGTCCTACGAGCAGTACTTC,CASSRDRSYEQYF
NA,TRBJ1-1,16,TRBV27,NA,TGTGCCAGCAGTTTCGGGAGGGAGGCGGTGGTCGGTGAAGCTTTCTTT,CASSFGREAVVGEAFF
once,TRBJ2-3,16,TRBV5-1,TRBD2,TGCGCCAGCAGCTTGGGTAGCGGGGCAGGCACAGATACGCAGTATTTT,CASSLGSGAGTDTQYF
once,TRBJ2-1,14,TRBV5-4,NA,TGTGCCAGCGCCGGGACTCCAATTGAGAATGAGCAGTTCTTC,CASAGTPIENEQFF
NA,TRBJ2-1,14,TRBV25-1,NA,TGTGCCAGCAGTGACGGGAACTCCTACAATGAGCAGTTCTTC,CASSDGNSYNEQFF
NA,TRBJ2-7,15,TRBV27,TRBD2,TGTGCCAGCAGTGCCCTCGGGGGGGACTCCTACGAGCAGTACTTC,CASSALGGDSYEQYF
NA,TRBJ1-1,15,TRBV7-9,NA,TGTGCCAGCAGCTCGGCCGGGGGGAGGAACACTGAAGCTTTCTTT,CASSSAGGRNTEAFF
NA,TRBJ2-5,14,TRBV5-1,TRBD1,TGCGCCAGCAGCCCCTGGACAGGTCGGGAGACCCAGTACTTC,CASSPWTGRETQYF
NA,TRBJ2-7,12,TRBV7-8,NA,TGTGCCAGCAGCTTAGCGGAGGGCGAGCAGTACTTC,CASSLAEGEQYF
NA,TRBJ2-3,13,TRBV18,NA,TGTGCCAGCTCACCGCCCCAGGGCGGTACGCAGTATTTT,CASSPPQGGTQYF
NA,TRBJ1-1,18,TRBV7-9,TRBD1,TGTTCCAGCAGCTTAGACTCCCCCGGGACAGCTAAGAACACTGAAGCTTTCTTT,CSSSLDSPGTAKNTEAFF
few,TRBJ1-1,13,TRBV6-6,NA,TGTGCCACCTCTACGGGGGAGAGCACTGAAGCTTTCTTT,CATSTGESTEAFF
NA,TRBJ1-1,16,TRBV2,TRBD1,TGTGCCAGCAGACACCGGGACAGTCGTCGAAACACTGAAGCTTTCTTT,CASRHRDSRRNTEAFF
NA,TRBJ1-2,12,TRBV19,TRBD1,TGTGCCAGCAACAGGGGAATGCATGGCTACACCTTC,CASNRGMHGYTF
once,TRBJ2-3,15,TRBV9,NA,TGTGCCAGCAGCGTAGCCCCGGGACACACAGATACGCAGTATTTT,CASSVAPGHTDTQYF
NA,TRBJ2-5,13,TRBV28,NA,TGTGCCAGCAGTTTAGCGGGGGCCGGGTCCCAGTACTTC,CASSLAGAGSQYF
NA,TRBJ1-2,15,TRBV7-2,TRBD1,TGTGCCAGCAGCGCGGGACAGGCTTTGGCCTATGGCTACACCTTC,CASSAGQALAYGYTF
NA,TRBJ1-4,13,TRBV27,NA,TGTGCCAGCGGGGGGCCGGGGGGTGAAAAACTGTTTTTT,CASGGPGGEKLFF
NA,TRBJ2-5,19,TRBV7-9,TRBD2,TGTGCCAGCAGCAACCGCGACAGGATCGGGCGCGGGAGGGTAGAGACCCAGTACTTC,CASSNRDRIGRGRVETQYF
NA,TRBJ2-5,16,TRBV1,NA,TGCACCAGCAGCCCCGGGATCAAGCGGGGGGCAGAGACCCAGTACTTC,CTSSPGIKRGAETQYF
once,TRBJ2-3,17,TRBV28,NA,TGTGCCAGCACCACTGCTGGGGGGAGTTGGGGCACAGATACGCAGTATTTT,CASTTAGGSWGTDTQYF
NA,TRBJ2-2,16,TRBV7-2,TRBD1,TGTGCCAGCAGCTTAAAAGGGACAGGGGGCCCCGGGGAGCTGTTTTTT,CASSLKGTGGPGELFF
NA,TRBJ2-7,14,TRBV5-6,NA,TGTGCCAGCAGCTTGCTTCAGGACTGGGACGAGCAGTACTTC,CASSLLQDWDEQYF
once,TRBJ2-3,16,TRBV9,NA,TGTGCCAGCAGCGAAAACCCGGGACTTACACGAGATACGCAGTATTTT,CASSENPGLTRDTQYF
NA,TRBJ1-3,14,TRBV5-5,NA,TGTGCCAGCAGCTTGTCGGGGGCTGGAAACACCATATATTTT,CASSLSGAGNTIYF
NA,TRBJ2-7,14,TRBV5-1,NA,TGCGCCAGCAGCTCCGGGTGGGGGGGCCACGAGCAGTACTTC,CASSSGWGGHEQYF
NA,TRBJ1-6,16,TRBV6-1,NA,TGTGCCGGCAGTGAAGCGGCAGGGCGAAGGAATTCACCCCTCCACTTT,CAGSEAAGRRNSPLHF
NA,TRBJ1-5,15,TRBV7-9,NA,TGTGCCAGCAGTCTAGGCGGGGGTGGCAATCAGCTCCAGCATTTT,CASSLGGGGNQLQHF
NA,TRBJ1-1,14,TRBV28,NA,TGTGCCAGCAGTTTGTTGGGGAGCAACACTGAAGCTTTCTTT,CASSLLGSNTEAFF
NA,TRBJ2-1,15,TRBV28,TRBD2,TGTGCCAGCACTAATGGGGGGGGCTCCTACAATGAGCAGTTCTTC,CASTNGGGSYNEQFF
NA,TRBJ1-1,13,TRBV4-2,NA,TGTGCCAGCTCCCCCCAAATGAACACTGAAGCTTTCTTT,CASSPQMNTEAFF
few,TRBJ1-1,13,TRBV19,NA,TGTGCCAGTAGTAGATCAGGGGAGACTGAAGCTTTCTTT,CASSRSGETEAFF
NA,TRBJ1-2,13,TRBV7-9,TRBD1,TGTGCCAGCAGCTTAGCAGACAGGGATGGCTACACCTTC,CASSLADRDGYTF
NA,TRBJ2-1,15,TRBV7-3,TRBD2,TGTGCCAGCAGCTTAGGACTAGGCTCCTACAATGAGCAGTTCTTC,CASSLGLGSYNEQFF
NA,TRBJ1-4,13,TRBV29-1,TRBD1,TGCAGCGTTGACCAGGGGGTTGAGGAAAAACTGTTTTTT,CSVDQGVEEKLFF
once,TRBJ2-3,16,TRBV6-1,NA,TGTGCCAGCAGTGGGAGGAGGAGCGGGAGCACAGATACGCAGTATTTT,CASSGRRSGSTDTQYF
once,TRBJ2-1,14,TRBV11-1,TRBD1,TGTGCCAGCAGCCGGGACAGGGGGCAAGGTGAGCAGTTCTTC,CASSRDRGQGEQFF
NA,TRBJ2-1,15,TRBV5-1,TRBD2,TGCGCCAGCAGCCCCCGTGAAGCGGGGGGGAATGAGCAGTTCTTC,CASSPREAGGNEQFF
NA,TRBJ2-7,15,TRBV14,TRBD1,TGTGCCAGCAGCCGCAGTAAAGGGGGCCACTACGAGCAGTACTTC,CASSRSKGGHYEQYF
NA,TRBJ2-5,15,TRBV7-9,NA,TGTGCCAGCAGCTTATCGTCGCGCATACAGGAGACCCAGTACTTC,CASSLSSRIQETQYF
few,TRBJ1-6,18,TRBV2,NA,TGTGCCAGAATTCCACAGGACCCTAGGAGCTCCTATAATTCACCCCTCCACTTT,CARIPQDPRSSYNSPLHF
NA,TRBJ2-6,15,TRBV28,NA,TGTGCCAGCAGACCATCTAGCTCTGGGGCCAACGTCCTGACTTTC,CASRPSSSGANVLTF
NA,TRBJ1-5,14,TRBV30,TRBD1,TGTGCCTGGGGGACAGGGACGTACAATCAGCCCCAGCATTTT,CAWGTGTYNQPQHF
NA,TRBJ2-1,15,TRBV2,TRBD1,TGTGCCAGCAGTGTAAGGGGGACAGGCGGGGCTGAGCAGTTCTTC,CASSVRGTGGAEQFF